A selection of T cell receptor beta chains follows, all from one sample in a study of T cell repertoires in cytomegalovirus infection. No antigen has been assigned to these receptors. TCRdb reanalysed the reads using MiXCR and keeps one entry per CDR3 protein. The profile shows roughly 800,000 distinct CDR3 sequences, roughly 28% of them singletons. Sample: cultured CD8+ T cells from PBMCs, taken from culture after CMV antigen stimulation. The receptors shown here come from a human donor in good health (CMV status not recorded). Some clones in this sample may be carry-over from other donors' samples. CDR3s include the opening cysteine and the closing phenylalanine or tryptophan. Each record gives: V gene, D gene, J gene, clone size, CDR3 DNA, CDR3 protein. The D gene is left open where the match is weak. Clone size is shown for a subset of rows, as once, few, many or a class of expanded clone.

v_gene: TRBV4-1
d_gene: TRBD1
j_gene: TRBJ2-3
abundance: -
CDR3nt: TGCGCCAGCAGCCGGCCGACAGGGGGCGACGATACGCAGTATTTT
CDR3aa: CASSRPTGGDDTQYF

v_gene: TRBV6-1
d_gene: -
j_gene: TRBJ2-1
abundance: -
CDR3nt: TGTGCCAGCAGTGAAAAAGGGGGGGGGTTCTACAATGAGCAGTTCTTC
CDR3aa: CASSEKGGGFYNEQFF

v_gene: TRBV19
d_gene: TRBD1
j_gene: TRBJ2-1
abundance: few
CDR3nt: TGTGCCAGTAGCCCGGACAGGGAAGCGTACAATGAGCAGTTCTTC
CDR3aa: CASSPDREAYNEQFF

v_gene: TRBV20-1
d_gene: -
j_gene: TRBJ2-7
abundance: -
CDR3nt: TGCAGTGCTAGAGTTAGAGACACCTACGAGCAGTACTTC
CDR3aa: CSARVRDTYEQYF

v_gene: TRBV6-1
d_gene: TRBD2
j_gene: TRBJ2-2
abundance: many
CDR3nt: TGTGCCAGCAGTGAAGAGCGGGGGGGCTGGGAGCTGTTTTTT
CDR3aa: CASSEERGGWELFF

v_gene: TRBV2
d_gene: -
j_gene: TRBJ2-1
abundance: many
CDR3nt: TGTGCCAGCAGGCCCCTAGAGGGTAGGTCCTACAATGAGCAGTTCTTC
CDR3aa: CASRPLEGRSYNEQFF

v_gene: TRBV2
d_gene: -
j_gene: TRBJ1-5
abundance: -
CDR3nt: TGTGCCAGCAGTGCCGGGCCCTATAGCAATCAGCCCCAGCATTTT
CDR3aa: CASSAGPYSNQPQHF

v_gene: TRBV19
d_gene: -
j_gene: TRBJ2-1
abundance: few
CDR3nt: TGTGCCAGTAGTATTCCGGACGGGTACTACAATGAGCAGTTCTTC
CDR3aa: CASSIPDGYYNEQFF

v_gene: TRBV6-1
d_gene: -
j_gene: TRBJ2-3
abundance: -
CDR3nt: TGTGCCAGCAGTCCCGGGACTCCCAACACAGATACGCAGTATTTT
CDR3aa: CASSPGTPNTDTQYF

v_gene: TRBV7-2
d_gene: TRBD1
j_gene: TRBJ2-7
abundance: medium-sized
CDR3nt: TGTGCCAGCAGCTTTGGACAGGGCAAATCCTACGAGCAGTACTTC
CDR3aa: CASSFGQGKSYEQYF

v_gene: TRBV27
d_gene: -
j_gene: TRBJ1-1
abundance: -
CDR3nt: TGTGCCAGCAGTTTCTCGGGGACCGTGTCCACTGAAGCTTTCTTT
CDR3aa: CASSFSGTVSTEAFF

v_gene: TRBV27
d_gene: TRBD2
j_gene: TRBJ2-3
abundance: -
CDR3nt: TGTGCCAGTCGGGAGCGGGGATCCCCCACAGATACGCAGTATTTT
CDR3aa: CASRERGSPTDTQYF

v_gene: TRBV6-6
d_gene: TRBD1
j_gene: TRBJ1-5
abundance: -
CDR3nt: TGTGCCAGCCTGGGTCTGGGACAGCCGCTTTATAGCAATCAGCCCCAGCATTTT
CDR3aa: CASLGLGQPLYSNQPQHF

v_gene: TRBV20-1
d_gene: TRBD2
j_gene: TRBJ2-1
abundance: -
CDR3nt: TGCAGTGCTAGTACTAGCGGGGGGGCCACTGAGCAGTTCTTC
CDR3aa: CSASTSGGATEQFF

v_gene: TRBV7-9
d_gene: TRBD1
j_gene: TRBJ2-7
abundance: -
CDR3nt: TGTGCCAGCAGAGACTTAATCCAGGGGGCCCACCTTTTGAGCTCCTACGAGCAGTACTTC
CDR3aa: CASRDLIQGAHLLSSYEQYF

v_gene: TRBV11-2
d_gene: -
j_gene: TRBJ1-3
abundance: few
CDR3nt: TGTGCCAGCAGCTTAAGGATCTCTGGAAACACCATATATTTT
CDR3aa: CASSLRISGNTIYF

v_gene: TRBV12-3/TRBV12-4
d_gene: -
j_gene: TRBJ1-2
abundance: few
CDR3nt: TGTGCCAGCAACCTTTCGGACAGACTTTATGGCTACACCTTC
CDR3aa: CASNLSDRLYGYTF

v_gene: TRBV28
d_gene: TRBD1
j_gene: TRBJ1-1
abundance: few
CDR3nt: TGTGCCACCAACCTCGACAGGGTAACTGAAGCTTTCTTT
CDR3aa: CATNLDRVTEAFF

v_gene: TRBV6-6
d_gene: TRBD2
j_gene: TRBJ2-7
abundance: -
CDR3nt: TGTGCCAGCAGTCGGGAGGTCGAGCAGTACTTC
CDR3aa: CASSREVEQYF

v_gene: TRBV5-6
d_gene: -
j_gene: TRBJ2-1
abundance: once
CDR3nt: TGTGCCAGCAGCTCCCCTGACCCTTGGCTAGAGCAGTTCTTC
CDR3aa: CASSSPDPWLEQFF

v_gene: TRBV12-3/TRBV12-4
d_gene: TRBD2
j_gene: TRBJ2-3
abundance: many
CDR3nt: TGTGCCAGCAGTTGGGTCCTGGGTAGCGGGGAGACAGATACGCAGTATTTT
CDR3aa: CASSWVLGSGETDTQYF

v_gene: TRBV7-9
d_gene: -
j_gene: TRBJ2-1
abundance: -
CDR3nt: TGTGCCAGCATAGGGGGCAATGAGCAGTTCTTC
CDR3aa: CASIGGNEQFF

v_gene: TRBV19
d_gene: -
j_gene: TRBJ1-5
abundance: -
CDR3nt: TGTGCCAGTAGTCTGGGTCCGACCCAGCATTTT
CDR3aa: CASSLGPTQHF

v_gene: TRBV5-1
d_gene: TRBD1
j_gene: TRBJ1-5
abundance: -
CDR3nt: TGCGCCAGCAGCTTGGTAAAGTGGGACAGGGCCGGGCAGCCCCAGCATTTT
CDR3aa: CASSLVKWDRAGQPQHF

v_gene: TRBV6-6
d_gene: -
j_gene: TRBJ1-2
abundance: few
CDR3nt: TGTGCCAGCAGTTACACCCAGTATTATGGCTACACCTTC
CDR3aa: CASSYTQYYGYTF